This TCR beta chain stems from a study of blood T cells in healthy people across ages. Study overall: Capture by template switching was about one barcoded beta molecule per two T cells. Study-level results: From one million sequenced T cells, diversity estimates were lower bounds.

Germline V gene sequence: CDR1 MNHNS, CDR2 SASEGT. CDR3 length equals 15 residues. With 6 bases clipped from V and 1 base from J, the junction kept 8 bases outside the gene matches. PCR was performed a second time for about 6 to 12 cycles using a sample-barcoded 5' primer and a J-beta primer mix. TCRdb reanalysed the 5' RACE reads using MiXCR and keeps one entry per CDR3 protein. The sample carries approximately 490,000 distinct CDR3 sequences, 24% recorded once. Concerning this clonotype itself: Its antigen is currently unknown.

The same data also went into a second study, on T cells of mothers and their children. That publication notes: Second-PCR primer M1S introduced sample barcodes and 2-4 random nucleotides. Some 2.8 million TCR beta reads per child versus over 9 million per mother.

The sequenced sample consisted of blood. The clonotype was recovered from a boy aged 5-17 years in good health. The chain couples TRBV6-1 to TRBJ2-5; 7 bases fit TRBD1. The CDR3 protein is CASSHRQGSQETQYF. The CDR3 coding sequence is TGTGCCAGCAGCCACCGACAGGGATCCCAAGAGACCCAGTACTTC.